These T cell receptor beta chains were read from a single sample in a study of beta chain features in type 1 diabetes. Produced via immunoSEQ multiplex PCR; TCRdb's table is partial and in-frame only. The sample lists under 350,000 clones; approximately 15% were seen once. Sequencing used naive CD4+ T cells from blood. These receptors all stem from a man aged 30 to 45 with type 1 diabetes. Each CDR3 is given with its conserved first and last residue. The order of the fields is V gene, J gene, clone size, D gene, CDR3 protein, CDR3 DNA. The D gene is left open where the match is weak. Not all rows give a size; the values are once, few, many and, for expanded clones, a class.

v_gene: TRBV4-2; j_gene: TRBJ2-5; abundance: -; d_gene: -; CDR3aa: CASSQAQGGETQYF; CDR3nt: TGTGCCAGCAGCCAAGCGCAGGGTGGGGAGACCCAGTACTTC
v_gene: TRBV7-9; j_gene: TRBJ2-7; abundance: -; d_gene: -; CDR3aa: CASSLPGGYEQYF; CDR3nt: TGTGCCAGCAGCTTACCCGGGGGCTACGAGCAGTACTTC
v_gene: TRBV6-1; j_gene: TRBJ2-7; abundance: few; d_gene: -; CDR3aa: CASRGLGSRYEQYF; CDR3nt: TGTGCCAGCAGAGGCCTGGGGAGTAGGTACGAGCAGTACTTC
v_gene: TRBV5-4; j_gene: TRBJ2-3; abundance: -; d_gene: -; CDR3aa: CASSLVSWGTSTDTQYF; CDR3nt: TGTGCCAGCAGCTTGGTATCGTGGGGGACTAGCACAGATACGCAGTATTTT
v_gene: TRBV27; j_gene: TRBJ2-1; abundance: -; d_gene: TRBD2; CDR3aa: CATRDGGRNEQFF; CDR3nt: TGTGCCACCCGGGACGGCGGGAGGAATGAGCAGTTCTTC
v_gene: TRBV2; j_gene: TRBJ2-7; abundance: few; d_gene: -; CDR3aa: CASSATWAGKEEQYF; CDR3nt: TGTGCCAGCAGTGCTACGTGGGCAGGTAAAGAGGAGCAGTACTTC
v_gene: TRBV4-3; j_gene: TRBJ1-2; abundance: -; d_gene: TRBD1; CDR3aa: CASSQDPTGISGYTF; CDR3nt: TGCGCCAGCAGCCAAGACCCGACAGGGATTAGTGGCTACACCTTC
v_gene: TRBV7-3; j_gene: TRBJ2-1; abundance: few; d_gene: -; CDR3aa: CASSTPEGRNEQFF; CDR3nt: TGTGCCAGCAGTACTCCAGAGGGCCGGAATGAGCAGTTCTTC
v_gene: TRBV19; j_gene: TRBJ2-2; abundance: -; d_gene: -; CDR3aa: CASSIQWTGELFF; CDR3nt: TGTGCCAGTAGTATTCAGTGGACCGGGGAGCTGTTTTTT
v_gene: TRBV5-6; j_gene: TRBJ1-5; abundance: -; d_gene: -; CDR3aa: CASSLGRVSNQPQHF; CDR3nt: TGTGCCAGCAGCTTGGGCAGGGTTAGCAATCAGCCCCAGCATTTT
v_gene: TRBV7-9; j_gene: TRBJ2-7; abundance: few; d_gene: -; CDR3aa: CASSLGTHSLSDEQYF; CDR3nt: TGTGCCAGCAGCTTAGGGACACACTCCCTAAGCGACGAGCAGTACTTC
v_gene: TRBV27; j_gene: TRBJ1-2; abundance: few; d_gene: -; CDR3aa: CASSGVPPHGYTF; CDR3nt: TGTGCCAGCAGCGGAGTTCCTCCTCATGGCTACACCTTC
v_gene: TRBV23-1; j_gene: TRBJ1-5; abundance: -; d_gene: -; CDR3aa: CASSQSPGISNQPQHF; CDR3nt: TGCGCCAGCAGTCAATCGCCAGGGATTAGCAATCAGCCCCAGCATTTT
v_gene: TRBV5-5; j_gene: TRBJ2-7; abundance: few; d_gene: -; CDR3aa: CASSLVWAPGSYEQYF; CDR3nt: TGTGCCAGCAGCTTGGTTTGGGCACCGGGGTCCTACGAGCAGTACTTC
v_gene: TRBV5-1; j_gene: TRBJ2-7; abundance: -; d_gene: -; CDR3aa: CASSDYSGHDEQYF; CDR3nt: TGCGCCAGCAGCGACTACTCCGGGCACGACGAGCAGTACTTC
v_gene: TRBV7-2; j_gene: TRBJ1-4; abundance: -; d_gene: TRBD1; CDR3aa: CASSLGSGTGGDPHF; CDR3nt: TGTGCCAGCAGCTTGGGTTCCGGGACAGGGGGCGATCCGCACTTT
v_gene: TRBV19; j_gene: TRBJ1-2; abundance: -; d_gene: TRBD1; CDR3aa: CASTQGTAHYGYTF; CDR3nt: TGTGCCAGTACCCAAGGGACAGCTCACTATGGCTACACCTTC
v_gene: TRBV30; j_gene: TRBJ1-5; abundance: -; d_gene: -; CDR3aa: CAWSGRETRPQHF; CDR3nt: TGTGCCTGGAGTGGACGGGAGACGCGGCCCCAGCATTTT
v_gene: TRBV7-2; j_gene: TRBJ1-1; abundance: -; d_gene: -; CDR3aa: CASNRLDGTEAFF; CDR3nt: TGTGCCAGCAACCGACTCGATGGAACTGAAGCTTTCTTT
v_gene: TRBV5-1; j_gene: TRBJ1-2; abundance: few; d_gene: TRBD1; CDR3aa: CASSLEMVGTGIGYTF; CDR3nt: TGCGCCAGCAGCTTGGAGATGGTAGGGACAGGGATCGGCTACACCTTC
v_gene: TRBV7-2; j_gene: TRBJ2-2; abundance: -; d_gene: -; CDR3aa: CASRPGGVPGELFF; CDR3nt: TGTGCCAGCAGACCCGGGGGAGTACCCGGGGAGCTGTTTTTT
v_gene: TRBV27; j_gene: TRBJ2-1; abundance: few; d_gene: TRBD2; CDR3aa: CASSLLRGREGNEQFF; CDR3nt: TGTGCCAGCAGTTTATTACGAGGGAGGGAAGGCAATGAGCAGTTCTTC
v_gene: TRBV4-3; j_gene: TRBJ2-1; abundance: few; d_gene: TRBD2; CDR3aa: CASSQAPGLAGDREQFF; CDR3nt: TGCGCCAGCAGCCAAGCCCCAGGACTAGCGGGAGATCGTGAGCAGTTCTTC
v_gene: TRBV25-1; j_gene: TRBJ2-3; abundance: few; d_gene: TRBD2; CDR3aa: CASRTSGSGDTQYF; CDR3nt: TGTGCCAGCAGGACTAGCGGGTCTGGAGATACGCAGTATTTT
v_gene: TRBV10-3; j_gene: TRBJ1-5; abundance: -; d_gene: TRBD1; CDR3aa: CATTGSGNQPQHF; CDR3nt: TGTGCGACGACAGGGAGCGGCAATCAGCCCCAGCATTTT
v_gene: TRBV18; j_gene: TRBJ2-5; abundance: -; d_gene: -; CDR3aa: CASSPRQGSLETQYF; CDR3nt: TGTGCCAGCTCACCTCGGCAGGGGAGTTTAGAGACCCAGTACTTC
v_gene: TRBV9; j_gene: TRBJ1-5; abundance: -; d_gene: -; CDR3aa: CASSVSQRYRTERRPQHF; CDR3nt: TGTGCCAGCAGCGTTTCTCAGCGTTACAGGACGGAAAGACGCCCCCAGCATTTT
v_gene: TRBV7-7; j_gene: TRBJ2-3; abundance: -; d_gene: TRBD2; CDR3aa: CASSKGLAGARDTQYF; CDR3nt: TGTGCCAGCAGCAAGGGACTAGCGGGAGCTAGAGATACGCAGTATTTT
v_gene: TRBV15; j_gene: TRBJ1-2; abundance: -; d_gene: -; CDR3aa: CATSRDRGNYGYTF; CDR3nt: TGTGCCACCAGCAGAGATAGGGGGAACTATGGCTACACCTTC
v_gene: TRBV7-3; j_gene: TRBJ2-1; abundance: -; d_gene: -; CDR3aa: CASSISGTQEQFF; CDR3nt: TGTGCCAGCAGCATCTCGGGGACTCAAGAGCAGTTCTTC
v_gene: TRBV13; j_gene: TRBJ2-7; abundance: -; d_gene: -; CDR3aa: CASSLGPREQYF; CDR3nt: TGTGCCAGCAGCTTAGGCCCCAGGGAGCAGTACTTC
v_gene: TRBV7-2; j_gene: TRBJ2-7; abundance: -; d_gene: -; CDR3aa: CASSRAAGSSSYEQYF; CDR3nt: TGTGCCAGCAGCCGGGCGGCGGGGAGCAGCTCCTACGAGCAGTACTTC
v_gene: TRBV19; j_gene: TRBJ1-1; abundance: few; d_gene: -; CDR3aa: CASERRAEAFF; CDR3nt: TGTGCCAGCGAACGGAGGGCTGAAGCTTTCTTT
v_gene: TRBV19; j_gene: TRBJ2-7; abundance: few; d_gene: TRBD1; CDR3aa: CASSIRGQRYEQYF; CDR3nt: TGTGCCAGTAGTATAAGGGGGCAGCGCTACGAGCAGTACTTC
v_gene: TRBV5-1; j_gene: TRBJ2-3; abundance: few; d_gene: -; CDR3aa: CASSLGGTDTQYF; CDR3nt: TGCGCCAGCAGCTTGGGCGGCACAGATACGCAGTATTTT
v_gene: TRBV20-1; j_gene: TRBJ1-1; abundance: few; d_gene: -; CDR3aa: CSAKGDFEAFF; CDR3nt: TGCAGTGCTAAGGGAGACTTCGAAGCTTTCTTT
v_gene: TRBV5-1; j_gene: TRBJ1-5; abundance: few; d_gene: TRBD1; CDR3aa: CASSLGDRQNQPQHF; CDR3nt: TGCGCCAGCAGCTTGGGGGACAGGCAGAATCAGCCCCAGCATTTT
v_gene: TRBV30; j_gene: TRBJ1-5; abundance: -; d_gene: -; CDR3aa: CAWSIGGNQPQHF; CDR3nt: TGTGCCTGGTCCATAGGAGGGAATCAGCCCCAGCATTTT
v_gene: TRBV6-4; j_gene: TRBJ2-1; abundance: few; d_gene: TRBD2; CDR3aa: CASSTPGLAGELDEQFF; CDR3nt: TGTGCCAGCAGCACTCCGGGACTAGCGGGAGAGTTGGATGAGCAGTTCTTC
v_gene: TRBV4-2; j_gene: TRBJ2-1; abundance: few; d_gene: -; CDR3aa: CASSQLLAGNEQFF; CDR3nt: TGTGCCAGCAGCCAACTCCTCGCGGGAAATGAGCAGTTCTTC
v_gene: TRBV5-1; j_gene: TRBJ1-3; abundance: few; d_gene: TRBD1; CDR3aa: CASSLEPTGLLKNTIYF; CDR3nt: TGCGCCAGCAGCTTGGAACCGACAGGGCTGTTAAAGAACACCATATATTTT
v_gene: TRBV20-1; j_gene: TRBJ2-5; abundance: -; d_gene: TRBD2; CDR3aa: CSASGGETQYF; CDR3nt: TGCAGTGCTAGCGGGGGGGAGACCCAGTACTTC
v_gene: TRBV30; j_gene: TRBJ2-7; abundance: few; d_gene: TRBD2; CDR3aa: CAWSVFGLAGKYEQYF; CDR3nt: TGTGCCTGGAGTGTTTTCGGACTAGCGGGTAAATACGAGCAGTACTTC
v_gene: TRBV5-4; j_gene: TRBJ2-4; abundance: -; d_gene: -; CDR3aa: CASSPGEAGAKNIQYF; CDR3nt: TGTGCCAGCAGCCCCGGTGAGGCAGGGGCCAAAAACATTCAGTACTTC
v_gene: TRBV13; j_gene: TRBJ1-2; abundance: -; d_gene: TRBD1; CDR3aa: CASSQGQGVFYGYTF; CDR3nt: TGTGCCAGCAGCCAGGGACAGGGGGTTTTCTATGGCTACACCTTC
v_gene: TRBV6-6; j_gene: TRBJ2-7; abundance: -; d_gene: -; CDR3aa: CASSYSDAGEYF; CDR3nt: TGTGCCAGCAGTTACTCGGACGCCGGGGAGTACTTC
v_gene: TRBV6-5; j_gene: TRBJ2-7; abundance: few; d_gene: TRBD1; CDR3aa: CASSYSQGADEQYF; CDR3nt: TGTGCCAGCAGTTACTCACAGGGGGCCGACGAGCAGTACTTC
v_gene: TRBV5-4; j_gene: TRBJ2-1; abundance: few; d_gene: TRBD2; CDR3aa: CASSFSGTYNEQFF; CDR3nt: TGTGCCAGCAGCTTTAGCGGGACCTACAATGAGCAGTTCTTC